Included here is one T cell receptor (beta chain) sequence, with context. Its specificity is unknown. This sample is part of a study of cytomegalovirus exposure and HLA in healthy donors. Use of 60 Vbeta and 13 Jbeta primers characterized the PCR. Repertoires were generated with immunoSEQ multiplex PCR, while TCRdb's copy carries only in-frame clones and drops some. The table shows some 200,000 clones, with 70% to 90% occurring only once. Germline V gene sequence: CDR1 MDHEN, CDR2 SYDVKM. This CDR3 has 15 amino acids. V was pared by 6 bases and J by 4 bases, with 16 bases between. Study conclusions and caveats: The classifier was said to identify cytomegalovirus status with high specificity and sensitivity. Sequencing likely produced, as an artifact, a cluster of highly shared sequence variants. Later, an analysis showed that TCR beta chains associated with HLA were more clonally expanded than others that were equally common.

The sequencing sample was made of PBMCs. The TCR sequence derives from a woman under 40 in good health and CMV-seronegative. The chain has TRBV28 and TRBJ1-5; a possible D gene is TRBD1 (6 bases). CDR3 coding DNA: TGTGCCAGCAGCCTTGGGGACACCAAGAATCAGCCCCAGCATTTT. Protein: CASSLGDTKNQPQHF.